The 9 T cell receptor beta chains given below trace back to one sample, sequenced in a study of patients and donors after allogeneic stem cell transplantation. From the RT-PCR reads, TCRdb called clonotypes with MiXCR, one entry per CDR3 protein. The sample shows about a million distinct CDR3 sequences, more than 15% of them seen only once. Input material: blood, either unsorted or a sorted T cell fraction (not recorded which). The origin of the receptors is a human donor who was either an allogeneic HSCT recipient or a stem cell or donor lymphocyte infusion donor (not recorded which). It is not recorded whose cells these are; they may come from a transplant donor.

The genes are TRBV5-4 and TRBJ2-3; the D gene is possibly TRBD2 (6 bases). The CDR3 length is 16 residues. Between the trimmed V and J ends, which lost 4 bases and 1 base, there was a span of 16 bases. CDR1 SGHNT and CDR2 YYREEE come from the germline V gene (reference sequence). The CDR3: CASSHRAGLRTDTQYF. CDR3 nucleotide sequence: TGTGCCAGCAGCCATCGAGCGGGCCTCCGCACAGATACGCAGTATTTT.

In its sample, this clonotype was seen a few times. V is TRBV29-1 and J is TRBJ2-1; no firm D call. The V end lost 7 bases, the J end lost 4 bases, and 5 bases lay between the germline ends. The CDR3 covers 10 residues. Germline V lookup: CDR1 SQVTM, CDR2 ANQGSEA. Written as DNA, the CDR3 is TGCAGCGGTATTTACAATGAGCAGTTCTTC. As protein: CSGIYNEQFF.

This clonotype was recorded a few times. This chain joins TRBV4-2 and TRBJ2-2; D unresolved. Trimming removed 4 bases at V and 3 bases at J, with 12 bases between. The germline V gene has CDR1 LGHNA and CDR2 YNFKEQ. This CDR3 comprises 15 residues. The CDR3 bases are TGTGCCAGCAGCCTCGACGGCCGCGACACCGGGGAGCTGTTTTTT. Protein: CASSLDGRDTGELFF.

At least ten counts were recorded for this clonotype. This rearrangement joins TRBV12-3 or TRBV12-4 to TRBJ1-1, with D possibly being TRBD1 (6 bases). This CDR3 contains 13 residues. V lost 6 bases and J lost 5, with 13 bases in between. The DNA for the CDR3 is TGTGCCAGCAGCCACACAGGGTCTACTGAAGCTTTCTTT. It specifies CASSHTGSTEAFF.

The chain carries TRBV7-9 and TRBJ2-3, with TRBD2 as a possible D gene (5 bases). From germline, CDR1 is SEHNR and CDR2 FQNEAQ (reference sequence). V was shortened by 7 bases and J by 5 bases, with 19 bases between the two germline ends. This CDR3 region has 15 residues. The CDR3 reads CASNKGSIGGDTQYF. CDR3 DNA: TGTGCCAGCAACAAAGGGTCGATTGGAGGAGATACGCAGTATTTT.

This clonotype was detected only a few times. The gene calls are TRBV4-1 and TRBJ2-6, with 8 bases identical to TRBD1. After removal of 1 base from V and 0 bases from J, the junction contained 5 bases not matched to a gene. Germline lookup yields CDR1 MGHRA and CDR2 YSYEKL. This CDR3 spans 18 amino acids. In DNA form, the CDR3 reads TGCGCCAGCAGCCAAGGAGGACAGGGCCCCTCTGGGGCCAACGTCCTGACTTTC. Translated, it gives CASSQGGQGPSGANVLTF.

The chain links TRBV6-6 to TRBJ1-1; D might be TRBD1 (6 bases). This CDR3 comprises 11 residues. V lost 6 bases, J lost 9 bases, and 11 bases lay in between. Germline V gene data show CDR1 as MNHNY and CDR2 as SVGAGI (reference sequence). CDR3 residues: CASREQGKAFF. DNA of the CDR3: TGTGCCAGCAGAGAACAGGGAAAAGCTTTCTTT.

The chain couples TRBV20-1 to TRBJ1-6; TRBD1 aligns across 9 bases. The CDR3 loop spans 16 amino acids. Trimming cost V 2 bases and J 7 bases; bases outside gene matches: 9. Germline assignment: CDR1 DFQATT and CDR2 SNEGSKA (reference sequence). This CDR3 is CSARFREGQGNSPLHF. The CDR3 coding sequence is TGCAGTGCTAGATTCCGCGAGGGACAGGGAAATTCACCCCTCCACTTT.

This clonotype was found a few times. The rearrangement links TRBV12-3 or TRBV12-4 to TRBJ1-3; D unclear. There are 15 residues in the CDR3. Trimming stripped 6 bases from V and 3 bases from J, with 15 bases between. The CDR3 coding sequence is TGTGCCAGCAGCCTACCGGGGTGGAATGGAAACACCATATATTTT. Protein sequence: CASSLPGWNGNTIYF.